This note documents a single T cell receptor beta chain sequence. Per the original data handling: By means of reference gene primer amplification, nucleated cell counts were estimated. The protocol was immunoSEQ multiplex PCR, while the TCRdb copy is restricted to in-frame clones and leaves out a portion. V, J and clone size were drawn from that table, and D and trimming were deduced from the DNA. This sample has 250,000 to 300,000 clones, with roughly nine tenths found just once. Germline V gene sequence: CDR1 MNHNS, CDR2 SASEGT. Trimming removed 1 base at V and 1 base at J, with 17 bases between. The CDR3 extends over 18 amino acids. The record originates from a study of blood T cell repertoires in COVID-19.

This clonotype originated in a middle-aged woman who had recovered from COVID-19. Material: PBMCs or T cells enriched from blood (not recorded which). V and J are TRBV6-1 and TRBJ2-4; D is perhaps TRBD2 (5 bases). CDR3 coding DNA: TGTGCCAGCAGTGAAGTAGCTATCGAGGGTTCCGCCAAAAACATTCAGTACTTC. This encodes CASSEVAIEGSAKNIQYF.